The 29 T cell receptor beta chains presented below share a single source sample, sequenced in a study of shared clonotypes between healthy human individuals. Clones were read by immunoSEQ multiplex PCR, and TCRdb kept only the in-frame ones, dropping some. This sample has roughly 410,000 clones, with 96% found just once. The sample was memory CD8+ T cells sorted from blood. The subset was: CD45RO+ cells pooled with CCR7-negative TemRA cells. These receptor sequences come from a man aged 25 to 45 in good health.

The V call is TRBV30, the J call TRBJ1-1; no reliable D call. The V end lost 2 bases, the J end lost 2 bases, and 9 bases lay between the germline ends. Per the germline V gene, CDR1 is GTSNPN and CDR2 is SVGIG (reference sequence). The CDR3 loop spans 13 amino acids. CDR3 coding DNA: TGTGCCTGGAGTATCCCGGGAAACACTGAAGCTTTCTTT. Residues: CAWSIPGNTEAFF.

The chain recombines TRBV28 with TRBJ1-3; unclear D gene. CDR3 size: 15 residues. V shed 6 bases and J shed 3 bases, with 15 bases lying between them. Germline lookup yields CDR1 MDHEN and CDR2 SYDVKM. As DNA, the CDR3 is TGTGCCAGCAGCCAACACGAGATACTTGGAAACACCATATATTTT. Translation gives CASSQHEILGNTIYF.

The chain uses TRBV28 and TRBJ1-5; D perhaps matches TRBD1 (6 bases). The CDR3 contains 14 residues. The germline gives CDR1 MDHEN, CDR2 SYDVKM. The V end lost 3 bases, the J end lost 3 bases, and 9 bases lay between the germline ends. CDR3 nucleotides: TGTGCCAGCAGTTTTCGACAGGCCAATCAGCCCCAGCATTTT. This sequence encodes CASSFRQANQPQHF.

The V gene is TRBV7-9, the J gene TRBJ1-2, with 7 bases fitting TRBD1. Unmatched junction bases numbered 6, after V lost 5 bases and J lost 6 bases. This CDR3 contains 13 residues. Germline values: CDR1 SEHNR, CDR2 FQNEAQ (reference sequence). CDR3 region: CASSQRQGDGYTF. The CDR3 DNA follows: TGTGCCAGCAGCCAAAGACAGGGTGATGGCTACACCTTC.

The chain carries TRBV4-1 and TRBJ2-3; 10 bases agree with TRBD2. This CDR3 has 16 amino acids. Looked up from germline, CDR1 is MGHRA and CDR2 is YSYEKL. Trimming removed 0 bases from V and 1 base from J; junction bases left unmatched: 1. The CDR3 nucleotides read TGCGCCAGCAGCCAAGATGGACTAGCGGGCACAGATACGCAGTATTTT. Its protein is CASSQDGLAGTDTQYF.

The V call is TRBV4-1, the J call TRBJ2-7, with a weak D call TRBD2 (6 bases). The V and J ends lost 1 base and 2 bases respectively, with 15 bases between them. CDR1 and CDR2 from the germline V gene are MGHRA and YSYEKL. The CDR3 contains 16 residues. The CDR3 DNA reads as TGCGCCAGCAGCCAAGGGCTAGCGATACGGACCTACGAGCAGTACTTC. Its protein product is CASSQGLAIRTYEQYF.

The chain carries TRBV5-1 and TRBJ2-1; D is uncertain. The CDR3 length is 14 residues. Germline V gene sequence: CDR1 SGHRS, CDR2 YFSETQ. Trimming removed 1 base from V and 2 bases from J, with 7 bases in between. CDR3 sequence (DNA): TGCGCCAGCAGCTTGTCTGGGACCTACAATGAGCAGTTCTTC. It translates to CASSLSGTYNEQFF.

The V gene is TRBV29-1, the J gene TRBJ2-5; possibly TRBD2 for D (5 bases). Germline V lookup: CDR1 SQVTM, CDR2 ANQGSEA. The CDR3 consists of 14 residues. V was trimmed by 7 bases and J by 2 bases, leaving 17 bases between them. CDR3 in amino acids: CSAGISQRQETQYF. CDR3 in DNA: TGCAGCGCCGGGATCTCACAGAGACAAGAGACCCAGTACTTC.

V usage is TRBV5-4 and J usage is TRBJ2-1; 8 bases align to TRBD2. With 2 bases clipped from V and 10 bases from J, the junction kept 11 bases outside the gene matches. The CDR3 sequence is 15 residues long. Germline V lookup: CDR1 SGHNT, CDR2 YYREEE (reference sequence). The CDR3 DNA reads as TGTGCCAGCAGCTTAACGGGAGGGCCGGTCGTGGAGCAGTTCTTC. Protein product: CASSLTGGPVVEQFF.

This clone was seen a single time. The chain joins TRBV5-5 to TRBJ1-4; D is uncertain. Germline values: CDR1 SGHKS, CDR2 YYEKEE (reference sequence). Trimming took 3 bases from V and 5 from J, leaving 17 bases between them. CDR3 length: 16 amino acids. The CDR3: CASSYPQTARNEKLFF. The CDR3 DNA reads as TGTGCCAGCAGCTACCCCCAGACCGCTCGAAATGAAAAACTGTTTTTT. The whole variable domain, filled in from reference TRBV5-5 and TRBJ1-4, reads DAGVTQSPTHLIKTRGQQVTLRCSPISGHKSVSWYQQVLGQGPQFIFQYYEKEERGRGNFPDRFSARQFPNYSSELNVNALLLGDSALYLCASSYPQTARNEKLFFGSGTQLSVL.

The gene calls are TRBV7-9 and TRBJ2-7; D is possibly TRBD2 (7 bases). This CDR3 has 13 residues. Trimming removed 1 base from V and 7 bases from J, with 11 bases in between. Germline V gene data show CDR1 as SEHNR and CDR2 as FQNEAQ (reference sequence). The CDR3 spells CASSLGRGGEQYF. In DNA form, the CDR3 reads TGTGCCAGCAGCTTAGGCAGGGGAGGGGAGCAGTACTTC.

As for this clone: The junction does not match germline at one end; this may be a read error. The chain combines TRBV28 with TRBJ2-2, with 10 bases lining up with TRBD1. This CDR3 has 16 residues. Germline V CDR1 and CDR2: MDHEN, SYDVKM. The CDR3 region has the DNA TGTGTCAGCAGTCCTGGGGGACAGGGGCGAACCGGGGAGCTGTTTTTT. It translates to CVSSPGGQGRTGELFF.

The rearrangement links TRBV28 to TRBJ2-1; D may be TRBD2 (6 bases). This CDR3 is 16 amino acids long. CDR1 and CDR2 (germline): MDHEN, SYDVKM. Trimming removed 2 bases at V and 3 bases at J, with 14 bases between. The CDR3 DNA is TGTGCCAGCAGTTTAATACGGAGGGGTTTCTACAATGAGCAGTTCTTC. This codes for CASSLIRRGFYNEQFF.

This sequence joins TRBV30 and TRBJ2-2; 7 bases line up with TRBD1. Per the germline V gene, CDR1 is GTSNPN and CDR2 is SVGIG (reference sequence). There are 17 residues in the CDR3. Germline trimming cut 4 bases from V and 1 base from J; bases unmatched to any gene: 12. The chain's CDR3 is CAWNRLGQDGNTGELFF. The CDR3 DNA follows: TGTGCCTGGAATCGCCTCGGACAGGATGGGAACACCGGGGAGCTGTTTTTT.

This chain uses TRBV5-1 with TRBJ1-1; D perhaps matches TRBD1 (6 bases). V was cut by 4 bases and J by 0 bases, with 7 bases left in between. Germline assignment: CDR1 SGHRS and CDR2 YFSETQ. The CDR3 sequence is 13 residues long. The CDR3 coding sequence is TGCGCCAGCAGCCGGGACATGAACACTGAAGCTTTCTTT. Translated: CASSRDMNTEAFF.

This rearrangement joins TRBV2 to TRBJ1-2, with unresolved D. Trimming removed 6 bases at V and 4 bases at J, with 6 bases between. Germline-derived CDR1 and CDR2 are SNHLY and FYNNEI. The CDR3 runs 11 residues. The CDR3 nucleotides read TGTGCCAGCAGACAGCTCTATGGCTACACCTTC. Translating gives CASRQLYGYTF. The full variable domain, with the rest looked up from reference TRBV2 and TRBJ1-2, is EPEVTQTPSHQVTQMGQEVILRCVPISNHLYFYWYRQILGQKVEFLVSFYNNEISEKSEIFDDQFSVERPDGSNFTLKIRSTKLEDSAMYFCASRQLYGYTFGSGTRLTVV.

J is TRBJ1-4 and V is TRBV21-1. TRBV21-1 is a pseudogene. The CDR3 is 14 amino acids. The CDR3 region has the DNA TGTGCCAGCAGCAAAGGCGGAAGTAATGAAAAACTGTTTTTT. Residues: CASSKGGSNEKLFF.

A note on this clone: This sample also contains other DNA sequences that code for the same CDR3. The chain couples TRBV7-3 to TRBJ2-1; D is unclear. The CDR3 has 13 residues. Germline CDR1 reads SGHTA; CDR2 reads FQGTGA. The germline V and J ends were trimmed by 0 bases and 2 bases, with 2 bases remaining between them. CDR3 nucleotide sequence: TGTGCCAGCAGCTTAACAACCTACAATGAGCAGTTCTTC. This encodes CASSLTTYNEQFF.

This chain links TRBV27 with TRBJ2-3; possibly TRBD2 for D (6 bases). Germline V CDR1 and CDR2: MNHEY, SMNVEV (reference sequence). This CDR3 has 15 amino acids. V was pared by 5 bases and J by 5 bases, with 17 bases between. CDR3: CASSPGLRGIDTQYF. The CDR3 DNA reads as TGTGCCAGCAGTCCGGGACTCCGCGGGATAGATACGCAGTATTTT.

V gene TRBV19 combines with J gene TRBJ1-4; no definite D call. Trimming took off 10 bases at V and 5 bases at J, with 14 bases between the two ends. The CDR3 extends over 13 amino acids. Germline CDR1 reads LNHDA; CDR2 reads SQIVND (reference sequence). This CDR3 is CATTRGRNEKLFF. For the CDR3, the DNA is TGTGCCACCACGCGGGGAAGGAATGAAAAACTGTTTTTT. Drawing the rest from reference TRBV19 and TRBJ1-4, the complete variable domain is DGGITQSPKYLFRKEGQNVTLSCEQNLNHDAMYWYRQDPGQGLRLIYYSQIVNDFQKGDIAEGYSVSREKKESFPLTVTSAQKNPTAFYLCATTRGRNEKLFFGSGTQLSVL.

This chain links TRBV7-9 with TRBJ2-5, with D possibly TRBD2 on 5 matching bases. In germline, CDR1 is SEHNR, CDR2 FQNEAQ (reference sequence). CDR3 length: 14 residues. Trimming shortened V by 4 bases and J by 5 bases, and 14 bases separated the two germline ends. CDR3 region: CASSYRTPGETQYF. CDR3 DNA: TGTGCCAGCAGCTATAGGACCCCGGGGGAGACCCAGTACTTC.

The chain combines TRBV6-5 with TRBJ1-4; no reliable D call. Trimming took off 5 bases at V and 8 bases at J, with 15 bases between the two ends. CDR1 MNHEY and CDR2 SVGAGI come from the germline V gene. The CDR3 covers 14 residues. Here the CDR3 DNA reads TGTGCCAGCAGTCTTGACCCGTTAGGGGAAAAACTGTTTTTT. Its protein product is CASSLDPLGEKLFF.

This chain connects TRBV18 to TRBJ2-7, with unresolved D. Germline CDR1 KGHSH, CDR2 LQKENI. This CDR3 comprises 16 residues. V was trimmed by 5 bases and J by 0 bases, leaving 17 bases between them. This CDR3 reads CASSDKRWTLSYEQYF. In nucleotides, the CDR3 is TGTGCCAGCTCAGACAAAAGATGGACCCTCTCCTACGAGCAGTACTTC. Using reference TRBV18 and TRBJ2-7 for the parts outside the CDR3, the full variable domain is NAGVMQNPRHLVRRRGQEARLRCSPMKGHSHVYWYRQLPEEGLKFMVYLQKENIIDESGMPKERFSAEFPKEGPSILRIQQVVRGDSAAYFCASSDKRWTLSYEQYFGPGTRLTVT.

The chain has TRBV29-1 and TRBJ2-4; possibly TRBD1 or TRBD2 for D (6 bases each). The V end was cut by 0 bases, the J end by 7 bases, with 19 bases between. CDR3 length: 16 residues. Looked up from germline, CDR1 is SQVTM and CDR2 is ANQGSEA. Here the CDR3 reads CSVEDQTGRESNIQYF. DNA of the CDR3: TGCAGCGTTGAAGATCAGACAGGCCGGGAGAGTAACATTCAGTACTTC.

This chain uses TRBV6-5 with TRBJ2-1; no firm D call. The V end was cut by 6 bases, the J end by 0 bases, with 12 bases between. Looked up from germline, CDR1 is MNHEY and CDR2 is SVGAGI. This CDR3 has 15 residues. This CDR3 reads CASRSGGNSYNEQFF. CDR3 sequence (DNA): TGTGCCAGCAGATCCGGCGGAAACTCCTACAATGAGCAGTTCTTC.

This clone has only one observation. V and J are TRBV28 and TRBJ1-5; 9 positions match TRBD1. This CDR3 is built from 16 residues. The V gene end was trimmed by 7 bases and the J gene end by 0 bases; junction bases not matched to a gene: 7. Per germline, CDR1 MDHEN and CDR2 SYDVKM. CDR3 sequence (DNA): TGTGCCAGCACCCCGACAGGGGGTATTAGCAATCAGCCCCAGCATTTT. As protein: CASTPTGGISNQPQHF.

The chain links TRBV4-1 to TRBJ2-7; 9 bases map to TRBD2. The germline V gene encodes CDR1 MGHRA and CDR2 YSYEKL. This CDR3 region has 16 residues. J lost 7 bases, V lost 1 base, and 11 bases had no gene match. The CDR3 sequence is CASSQARTSASREQYF. The CDR3 nucleotides are TGCGCCAGCAGCCAAGCTAGGACTAGCGCCAGTAGGGAGCAGTACTTC.

The chain carries TRBV9 and TRBJ2-5; 8 positions agree with TRBD1. Trimming at V came to 0 bases and at J to 1 base, leaving 2 bases not matched to a gene. The germline CDR1 and CDR2 sequences are SGDLS and YYNGEE. CDR3 length: 15 amino acids. CDR3 bases: TGTGCCAGCAGCGTAGGGACAGGGATCCAAGAGACCCAGTACTTC. Protein product: CASSVGTGIQETQYF. Full variable domain (outside the CDR3, taken from reference TRBV9 and TRBJ2-5): DSGVTQTPKHLITATGQRVTLRCSPRSGDLSVYWYQQSLDQGLQFLIQYYNGEERAKGNILERFSAQQFPDLHSELNLSSLELGDSALYFCASSVGTGIQETQYFGPGTRLLVL.

The rearrangement links TRBV28 to TRBJ2-5; the match to TRBD1 covers 7 bases. CDR3 size: 14 residues. In germline, CDR1 is MDHEN, CDR2 SYDVKM. V shed 5 bases, J shed 5 bases, and the junction held 8 bases outside the gene matches. This CDR3 is CASSMTGLWETQYF. CDR3 coding DNA: TGTGCCAGCAGTATGACAGGGTTGTGGGAGACCCAGTACTTC. The whole variable domain, filled in from reference TRBV28 and TRBJ2-5, reads DVKVTQSSRYLVKRTGEKVFLECVQDMDHENMFWYRQDPGLGLRLIYFSYDVKMKEKGDIPEGYSVSREKKERFSLILESASTNQTSMYLCASSMTGLWETQYFGPGTRLLVL.